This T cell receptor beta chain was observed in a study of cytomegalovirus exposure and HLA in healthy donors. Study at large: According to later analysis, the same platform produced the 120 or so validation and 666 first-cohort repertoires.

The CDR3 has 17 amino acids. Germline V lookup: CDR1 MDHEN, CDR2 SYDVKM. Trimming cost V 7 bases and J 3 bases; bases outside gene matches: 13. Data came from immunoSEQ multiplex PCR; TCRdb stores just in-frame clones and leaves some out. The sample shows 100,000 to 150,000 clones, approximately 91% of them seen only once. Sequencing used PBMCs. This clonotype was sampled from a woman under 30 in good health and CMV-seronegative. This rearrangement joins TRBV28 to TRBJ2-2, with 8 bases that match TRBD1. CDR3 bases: TGTGCCAGCACCCCGGCTGGTTGGACAGGGTACACCGGGGAGCTGTTTTTT. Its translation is CASTPAGWTGYTGELFF.